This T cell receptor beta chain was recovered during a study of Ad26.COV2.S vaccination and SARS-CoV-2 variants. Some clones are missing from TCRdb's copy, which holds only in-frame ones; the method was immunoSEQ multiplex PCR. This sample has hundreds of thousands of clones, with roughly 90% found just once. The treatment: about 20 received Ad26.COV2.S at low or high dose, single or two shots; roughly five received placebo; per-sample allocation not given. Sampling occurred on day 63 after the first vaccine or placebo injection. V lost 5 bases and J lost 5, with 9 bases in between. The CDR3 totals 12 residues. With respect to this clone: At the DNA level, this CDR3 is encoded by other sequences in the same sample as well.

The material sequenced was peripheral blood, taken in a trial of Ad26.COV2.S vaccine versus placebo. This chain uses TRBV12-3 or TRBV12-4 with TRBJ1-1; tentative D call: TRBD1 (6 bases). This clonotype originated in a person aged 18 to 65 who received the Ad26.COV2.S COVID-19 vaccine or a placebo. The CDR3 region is CASSPQGTEAFF. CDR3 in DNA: TGTGCCAGCAGTCCACAGGGAACTGAAGCTTTCTTT.